The 18 T cell receptor beta chains below were found in one sample sequenced in a study of CD8 T cells in Susac syndrome. Reverse transcription of about 0.5 to 1 ug RNA used random hexamers. From the immunoSEQ multiplex PCR reads, TCRdb called clonotypes with MiXCR, one entry per CDR3 protein. The sample has around 130,000 distinct CDR3 sequences, 90% to 95% seen once. The sequenced sample was CD4+ T cells from PBMCs. These receptor sequences come from a human donor in good health.

This clonotype occurred once. This chain joins TRBV20-1 and TRBJ2-1; D is perhaps TRBD2 (5 bases). CDR1 DFQATT and CDR2 SNEGSKA come from the germline V gene (reference sequence). The CDR3 has 14 residues. Trimming cost V 5 bases and J 4 bases, with 15 bases left between them. This CDR3 is CSASSFRGYNEQFF. CDR3 bases: TGCAGTGCTTCGTCCTTTCGCGGGTACAATGAGCAGTTCTTC.

The chain couples TRBV30 to TRBJ1-5, with 7 bases aligning to TRBD1. The germline V gene has CDR1 GTSNPN and CDR2 SVGIG (reference sequence). CDR3 length: 18 amino acids. V shed 1 base and J 0 bases; nucleotides not matched to a gene: 12. CDR3 coding DNA: TGTGCCTGGAGTGGGGACAGCCTCACTTATTATAGCAATCAGCCCCAGCATTTT. This translates into CAWSGDSLTYYSNQPQHF.

The genes are TRBV12-5 and TRBJ1-1, with TRBD1 matching 7 bases. After removal of 5 bases from V and 8 bases from J, the junction contained 5 bases not matched to a gene. CDR3 length: 12 residues. Per germline, CDR1 LGHNT and CDR2 FRNRAP. CDR3 sequence: CASGTEQGEAFF. For the CDR3, the DNA is TGTGCTAGTGGTACAGAACAGGGGGAAGCTTTCTTT.

The chain combines TRBV2 with TRBJ2-7, with unresolved D. This CDR3 region has 12 residues. V lost 7 bases and J lost 0, with 7 bases in between. Germline assignment: CDR1 SNHLY and CDR2 FYNNEI. The CDR3 DNA reads TGTGCCAGCACGGAAAGCTCCTACGAGCAGTACTTC. This gives the protein CASTESSYEQYF.

The V and J genes are TRBV2 and TRBJ1-1; a possible D gene is TRBD1 (5 bases). Trimming took off 5 bases at V and 0 bases at J, with 10 bases between the two ends. The germline V gene has CDR1 SNHLY and CDR2 FYNNEI. The CDR3 length is 14 residues. For the CDR3, the DNA is TGTGCCAGCAGTTCGGCGGGGGTGAACACTGAAGCTTTCTTT. Amino acids: CASSSAGVNTEAFF.

The CDR3 DNA reads TGTGCCACCAGTGATTTTGTAGGGACTTACACCGGGGAGCTGTTTTTT. It codes for CATSDFVGTYTGELFF. This chain connects TRBV24-1 to TRBJ2-2; weak D call: TRBD2 (6 bases). The germline V and J ends were trimmed by 1 base and 3 bases, with 11 bases remaining between them. Per the germline V gene, CDR1 is KGHDR and CDR2 is SFDVKD. The CDR3 has 16 amino acids.

This clonotype has just one count. The chain couples TRBV7-3 to TRBJ2-5, with 9 bases that match TRBD1. V dropped 3 bases and J dropped 4; count of bases not matched to a gene: 6. Germline values: CDR1 SGHTA, CDR2 FQGTGA. CDR3 length equals 15 residues. The CDR3 region has the DNA TGTGCCAGCAGCTTCCAACAGGGGGCTAGAGAGACCCAGTACTTC. Protein sequence: CASSFQQGARETQYF.

V and J are TRBV28 and TRBJ2-3; weak D call: TRBD1 (6 bases). Trimming took 6 bases from V and 2 from J, leaving 21 bases between them. CDR3 length: 17 residues. Germline CDR1 MDHEN, CDR2 SYDVKM. The CDR3 DNA sequence: TGTGCCAGCAGACTCCTTGGACAGCTAAGTTACACAGATACGCAGTATTTT. Residues: CASRLLGQLSYTDTQYF.

The J gene is TRBJ1-1, the V gene TRBV3-1; TRBD1 might be the D (5 bases). The CDR3 is made up of 13 amino acids. Germline assignment: CDR1 LGHDT and CDR2 YNNKEL (reference sequence). Trimming took off 4 bases at V and 5 bases at J, with 11 bases between the two ends. The CDR3 nucleotides read TGTGCCAGCAGCCGGGCACAGGAGACTGAAGCTTTCTTT. Its protein product is CASSRAQETEAFF.

The chain has TRBV28 and TRBJ2-7; maybe TRBD2 (5 bases). The CDR3 spans 11 residues. The V end was cut by 10 bases, the J end by 4 bases, with 11 bases between. In germline, CDR1 is MDHEN, CDR2 SYDVKM. CDR3 protein: CAILRGYEQYF. The CDR3 DNA reads as TGTGCCATCCTTCGAGGGTACGAGCAGTACTTC.

The chain has TRBV3-1 and TRBJ2-1, with D perhaps TRBD1 or TRBD2 (5 bases each). In germline, CDR1 is LGHDT, CDR2 YNNKEL (reference sequence). The V end lost 0 bases, the J end lost 8 bases, and 17 bases lay between the germline ends. The CDR3 contains 16 residues. The DNA for the CDR3 is TGTGCCAGCAGCCAAGAGTTGGGGGATTACGCAGATGAGCAGTTCTTC. Protein product: CASSQELGDYADEQFF.

The rearrangement uses TRBV29-1 and TRBJ1-1, with D perhaps matching TRBD1 (6 bases). Trimming pared 6 bases from V and 4 bases from J, leaving 9 bases between. The CDR3 spans 11 residues. Germline assignment: CDR1 SQVTM and CDR2 ANQGSEA. The CDR3 coding sequence is TGCAGCGTACGGACAGTCACTGAAGCTTTCTTT. Translation: CSVRTVTEAFF.

The chain employs TRBV3-1 and TRBJ1-1; D is ambiguous. The CDR3 length is 14 residues. The V end was cut by 3 bases, the J end by 1 base, with 9 bases between. Germline lookup yields CDR1 LGHDT and CDR2 YNNKEL (reference sequence). The CDR3 sequence: CASSHSYKNTEAFF. In nucleotides, the CDR3 is TGTGCCAGCAGCCATTCCTATAAGAACACTGAAGCTTTCTTT.

The chain recombines TRBV7-9 with TRBJ1-4; 7 nucleotides match TRBD1. The CDR3 loop spans 18 amino acids. V lost 8 bases, J lost 0 bases, and 15 bases stayed unmatched. Germline CDR1 is SEHNR and CDR2 is FQNEAQ (reference sequence). The CDR3 DNA reads TGTGCCAGCGGACGGGACAGCCTGGGGCCTTCAACTAATGAAAAACTGTTTTTT. Its protein is CASGRDSLGPSTNEKLFF.

The chain couples TRBV7-2 to TRBJ2-5, with unresolved D. V was pared by 4 bases and J by 1 base, with 13 bases between. The CDR3 loop spans 15 amino acids. CDR1 is SGHTA and CDR2 is FQGNSA in the germline V gene. CDR3 amino acids: CASSSLAAPQETQYF. The CDR3 DNA is TGTGCCAGCAGCTCCCTTGCGGCACCCCAAGAGACCCAGTACTTC.

The rearrangement uses TRBV2 and TRBJ2-7, with D maybe TRBD2 (6 bases). V was clipped by 6 bases and J by 7 bases, with 16 bases between them. Per germline, CDR1 SNHLY and CDR2 FYNNEI. CDR3 length: 13 amino acids. The DNA of the CDR3 is TGTGCCAGCAGGGGGTTAGGGAGGCCGGAGCAGTACTTC. This gives the protein CASRGLGRPEQYF. Full variable domain (missing parts from reference TRBV2 and TRBJ2-7): EPEVTQTPSHQVTQMGQEVILRCVPISNHLYFYWYRQILGQKVEFLVSFYNNEISEKSEIFDDQFSVERPDGSNFTLKIRSTKLEDSAMYFCASRGLGRPEQYFGPGTRLTVT.

This rearrangement joins TRBV6-2 or TRBV6-3 to TRBJ2-2; 10 positions agree with TRBD2. The CDR3 runs to 16 residues. Germline V gene sequence: CDR1 MNHEY, CDR2 SVGEGT. Trimming took 7 bases from V and 6 from J; bases not matched to a gene: 11. The CDR3 reads CASNKASGSSAGELFF. For the CDR3, the DNA is TGTGCCAGCAACAAAGCTAGCGGGAGTTCGGCCGGGGAGCTGTTTTTT.

The chain uses TRBV24-1 and TRBJ2-2; the D gene is possibly TRBD2 (6 bases). CDR3 length equals 12 residues. V was cut by 9 bases and J by 7 bases, with 11 bases left in between. CDR1 is KGHDR and CDR2 is SFDVKD in the germline V gene. CDR3 sequence: CATGTAGGELFF. The CDR3 DNA reads as TGTGCCACCGGGACTGCGGGCGGGGAGCTGTTTTTT.